Given below is one T cell receptor (beta chain) in context. The data are from a study of blood T cell repertoires in COVID-19. About the study: Researchers got acute and convalescent COVID-19 samples from the United States, Italy and Spain. T cells, B-cell-depleted T cells, or PBMCs supplied cDNA or gDNA.

Study processing details: Reference gene primer amplification gave nucleated cell count estimates. The table came from immunoSEQ multiplex PCR; TCRdb's copy has only in-frame clones and leaves some out. V and J calls and clone size follow that table, whereas D and trimming were derived from the DNA. The data contain approximately 200,000 clones, about 86% of them seen just once; the ten biggest clones take up around 1.6%. The CDR3 is 14 residues long. V gave up 2 bases and J gave up 9 bases; unmatched junction bases: 4. Germline CDR1 SGHRS, CDR2 YFSETQ. The chain employs TRBV5-1 and TRBJ2-1, with 11 nucleotides matching TRBD2. The receptor was derived from a man between 18 and 29 years old with active or convalescent COVID-19. Sequencing input: peripheral blood. The CDR3 DNA reads as TGCGCCAGCAGCTTTGTTAGCGGGAGGGTTGAGCAGTTCTTC. Its protein is CASSFVSGRVEQFF.